The 18 T cell receptor beta chains below all came from one sample that was sequenced in a study of naive and memory T cell subsets. The antigens for these receptors are not known. General study points: Especially in CD8 cells, naive repertoires contained a few larger clonotypes, possibly CD45RA-re-expressing memory cells.

Both TRBC1 and TRBC2 were covered by a beta constant-region primer of two equimolar oligonucleotides. Ligated cDNA was amplified by four rounds of PCR with nested alpha and beta constant-region primers and SP2. TCRdb redid the calling of the UMI-ligation and nested PCR reads with MiXCR, one entry per CDR3 protein. The sample includes 140,000 to 150,000 distinct CDR3 sequences, roughly 23% seen only once; the top ten take around 0.11%. The sample taken for sequencing was naive CD4+ T cells from blood. Receptors originate from a human donor in good health.

The CDR3 DNA follows: TGTGCCAGCACGGGGGGAGCAGCCCCCTCCTACGAGCAGTACTTC. Amino acid sequence: CASTGGAAPSYEQYF. J is TRBJ2-7 and V is TRBV2; 7 bases align to TRBD2. The germline CDR1 and CDR2 sequences are SNHLY and FYNNEI. CDR3 length: 15 amino acids. V trimming: 7 bases; J trimming: 0 bases; junction bases outside the gene matches: 9.

This sequence joins TRBV7-3 and TRBJ1-1, with D maybe TRBD1 (6 bases). Germline V gives CDR1 SGHTA, CDR2 FQGTGA. V lost 4 bases, J lost 5 bases, and 14 bases lay in between. This CDR3 comprises 14 residues. CDR3 in amino acids: CASSSAQGGTEAFF. CDR3 DNA sequence: TGTGCCAGCAGCTCAGCACAGGGTGGGACTGAAGCTTTCTTT.

This clonotype was picked up a small number of times. J is TRBJ1-4 and V is TRBV20-1; D is perhaps TRBD1 (6 bases). V was cut by 0 bases and J by 0 bases, with 29 bases left in between. CDR1 and CDR2 (germline): DFQATT, SNEGSKA (reference sequence). The CDR3 length is 22 residues. The CDR3 is CSARDIRGWRNFRGPTNEKLFF. DNA of the CDR3: TGCAGTGCTAGAGATATTAGAGGATGGAGGAACTTCAGGGGTCCAACTAATGAAAAACTGTTTTTT.

The chain couples TRBV2 to TRBJ2-1; tentatively, D is TRBD1 (6 bases). Trimming cost V 6 bases and J 0 bases, with 9 bases left between them. Germline V gene data show CDR1 as SNHLY and CDR2 as FYNNEI. CDR3 size: 14 residues. The DNA of the CDR3 is TGTGCCAGCAGCCCACAGGGCTCCTACAATGAGCAGTTCTTC. This codes for CASSPQGSYNEQFF.

The rearrangement uses TRBV7-9 and TRBJ2-7, with TRBD1 matching 10 bases. Germline CDR1 SEHNR, CDR2 FQNEAQ (reference sequence). The CDR3 totals 14 residues. Trimming cost V 5 bases and J 4 bases; bases outside gene matches: 5. CDR3 residues: CASSLDRGRYEQYF. CDR3 coding DNA: TGTGCCAGCAGCCTCGACAGGGGGCGGTACGAGCAGTACTTC. Filled out from reference TRBV7-9 and TRBJ2-7, the complete variable domain reads DTGVSQNPRHKITKRGQNVTFRCDPISEHNRLYWYRQTLGQGPEFLTYFQNEAQLEKSRLLSDRFSAERPKGSFSTLEIQRTEQGDSAMYLCASSLDRGRYEQYFGPGTRLTVT.

This clonotype was recorded a few times. This chain uses TRBV28 with TRBJ2-1, with 7 bases fitting TRBD2. CDR1 and CDR2 from the germline V gene are MDHEN and SYDVKM. V shed 2 bases, J shed 9 bases, and the junction held 7 bases outside the gene matches. This CDR3 comprises 14 residues. The CDR3 spells CASSLGGSYGEQFF. The CDR3 DNA sequence: TGTGCCAGCAGTTTAGGCGGGAGTTATGGTGAGCAGTTCTTC. Full variable domain (outside the CDR3, taken from reference TRBV28 and TRBJ2-1): DVKVTQSSRYLVKRTGEKVFLECVQDMDHENMFWYRQDPGLGLRLIYFSYDVKMKEKGDIPEGYSVSREKKERFSLILESASTNQTSMYLCASSLGGSYGEQFFGPGTRLTVL.

This clonotype has a handful of counts. An end of the junction does not agree with germline; a read error may underlie this. The chain recombines TRBV7-2 with TRBJ1-3; 8 bases align to TRBD1. Per the germline V gene, CDR1 is SGHTA and CDR2 is FQGNSA. This CDR3 spans 14 amino acids. The CDR3: CASSPIDRGDLSHF. Written as DNA, the CDR3 is TGTGCCAGCAGCCCGATTGACAGGGGCGATCTCTCTCATTTT.

To note about this clonotype: A much larger clonotype is one base distant, so this may be a read error. The chain carries TRBV9 and TRBJ1-1, with 9 bases lining up with TRBD1. V dropped 4 bases and J dropped 0; count of bases not matched to a gene: 1. Germline V CDR1 and CDR2: SGDLS, YYNGEE. The CDR3 is made up of 14 amino acids. CDR3 DNA: TGTGCCAGCAGCTGGGACAGGGTGAACACTGAAGCTTTCTTT. Its translation: CASSWDRVNTEAFF.

J is TRBJ1-1 and V is TRBV7-9; 8 bases map to TRBD1. Germline CDR1 reads SEHNR; CDR2 reads FQNEAQ (reference sequence). This CDR3 comprises 14 residues. The trim removed 3 bases at V and 1 base at J, leaving 1 base unmatched. CDR3 DNA sequence: TGTGCCAGCAGCTTTGACAGGGGGAACACTGAAGCTTTCTTT. Translation: CASSFDRGNTEAFF.

The rearrangement links TRBV10-3 to TRBJ2-7, with D possibly being TRBD1 (5 bases). The V gene lost 2 bases and the J gene lost 2 bases, with 10 bases spanning the gap. There are 14 residues in the CDR3. Looked up from germline, CDR1 is ENHRY and CDR2 is SYGVKD. The CDR3: CAISEGATTYEQYF. Written as DNA, the CDR3 is TGTGCCATCAGTGAGGGGGCCACCACCTACGAGCAGTACTTC.

The CDR3 spells CASSQDRGPMDKNIQYF. The DNA of the CDR3 is TGTGCCAGCAGCCAAGACAGGGGGCCAATGGACAAAAACATTCAGTACTTC. This rearrangement joins TRBV14 to TRBJ2-4, with 8 bases fitting TRBD1. The CDR3 covers 17 residues. Trimming took 0 bases from V and 3 from J; bases not matched to a gene: 7. Germline CDR1 SGHDN, CDR2 FVKESK.

This clonotype showed up just a few times. V gene TRBV28 combines with J gene TRBJ2-7; D not certain. The CDR3 sequence is 12 residues long. Germline V gene lookup returns CDR1 MDHEN and CDR2 SYDVKM. Trimming removed 3 bases at V and 4 bases at J, with 7 bases between. CDR3 region: CASSLKWYEQYF. CDR3 bases: TGTGCCAGCAGTTTGAAATGGTACGAGCAGTACTTC.

Of note for this clonotype: The junction differs from germline at one of its ends, possibly a read error. J is TRBJ1-1 and V is TRBV28; D is possibly TRBD1 (5 bases). CDR1 MDHEN and CDR2 SYDVKM come from the germline V gene. CDR3 size: 12 residues. CDR3 in amino acids: CASTLRGTEAFF. Written as DNA, the CDR3 is TGTGCCAGCACTTTAAGGGGTACTGAAGCTTTCTTT.

CDR3 DNA sequence: TGTGCCAGCAGTTTGATTCAGAGCAATCAGCCCCAGCATTTT. Its protein product is CASSLIQSNQPQHF. The chain joins TRBV28 to TRBJ1-5; D is unresolved. The CDR3 runs to 14 residues. Trimming shortened V by 3 bases and J by 1 base, and 7 bases separated the two germline ends. Germline lookup yields CDR1 MDHEN and CDR2 SYDVKM.

The table lists this clonotype with a few counts. The V gene is TRBV27, the J gene TRBJ1-5, with 8 bases matching TRBD1. Germline V lookup: CDR1 MNHEY, CDR2 SMNVEV (reference sequence). Trimming at V came to 6 bases and at J to 5 bases, leaving 6 bases not matched to a gene. The CDR3 covers 14 residues. CDR3 DNA sequence: TGTGCCAGCAGAGGGACAGGTACTCATCAGCCCCAGCATTTT. Translation gives CASRGTGTHQPQHF.

This clonotype was detected ten times or more. The V and J genes are TRBV29-1 and TRBJ2-7; D could derive from TRBD1 or TRBD2 (5 bases each). There are 12 residues in the CDR3. CDR1 and CDR2 (germline): SQVTM, ANQGSEA. Trimming removed 8 bases from V and 7 bases from J, with 18 bases in between. CDR3 residues: CSTSWGSGEQYF. DNA of the CDR3: TGCAGCACCTCTTGGGGGAGTGGGGAGCAGTACTTC.

Note on this clonotype: A read error may explain this, as a much larger clone is one base away. The chain links TRBV18 to TRBJ2-1; D gene ambiguous. The germline V gene has CDR1 KGHSH and CDR2 LQKENI. CDR3 length: 12 amino acids. CDR3 coding DNA: TGTGCCAGCTCACCGCTGGGAAATGAGCTGTTCTTC. Encoded protein: CASSPLGNELFF.

CDR3 loop: CASTRNSRNNEQFF. CDR3 DNA sequence: TGTGCCAGCACTAGAAACTCCCGCAACAATGAGCAGTTCTTC. The genes are TRBV2 and TRBJ2-1; no clear D gene. The germline CDR1 and CDR2 sequences are SNHLY and FYNNEI. V gave up 7 bases and J gave up 5 bases, with 15 bases separating them. There are 14 residues in the CDR3.